This T cell receptor beta chain is from a study of cytomegalovirus exposure and HLA in healthy donors. For the study at large: Some 200 million T cells yielded approximately 110 million unique TCR beta sequences in earlier analysis. Study results and caveats: Altogether, about 160 TCR beta chains were recorded as cytomegalovirus-associated. Most TCR sequences were seen very rarely across donors, but some public TCRs occurred in many.

Vbeta (60) and Jbeta (13) primers were used in the PCR. Measured with immunoSEQ multiplex PCR; TCRdb has only the in-frame clones, and not every one. This sample has about 83,000 clones, with just under 75% found just once. Regarding donors, all were healthy bone marrow donors. The CDR3 contains 17 residues. The J segment lost 3 bases and the V segment lost 3 bases, leaving 8 bases of the junction unmatched. Per germline, CDR1 PRHDT and CDR2 FYEKMQ (reference sequence). As for this clone: Its antigen remains unidentified.

The chain uses TRBV13 and TRBJ2-3, with 11 bases matching TRBD2. The sequenced sample consisted of PBMCs. The sequence was collected from a man aged 55 to 69 in good health and CMV-seronegative. In DNA, the CDR3 is TGTGCCAGCAGCTTCCCTAGCGGGGGGAGGCTTACAGATACGCAGTATTTT. Its translation is CASSFPSGGRLTDTQYF.